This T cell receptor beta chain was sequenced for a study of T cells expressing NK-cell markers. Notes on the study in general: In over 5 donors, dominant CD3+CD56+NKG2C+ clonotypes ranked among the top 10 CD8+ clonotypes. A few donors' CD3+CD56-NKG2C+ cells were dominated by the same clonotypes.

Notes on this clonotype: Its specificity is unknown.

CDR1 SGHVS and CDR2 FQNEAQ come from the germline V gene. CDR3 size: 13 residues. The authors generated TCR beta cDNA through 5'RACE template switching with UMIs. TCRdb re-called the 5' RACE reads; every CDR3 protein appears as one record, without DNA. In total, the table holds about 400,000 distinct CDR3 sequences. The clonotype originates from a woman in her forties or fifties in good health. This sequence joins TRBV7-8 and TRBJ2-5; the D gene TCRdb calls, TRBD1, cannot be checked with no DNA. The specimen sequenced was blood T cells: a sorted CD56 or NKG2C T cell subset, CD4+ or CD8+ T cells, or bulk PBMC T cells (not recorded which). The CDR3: CASFPGGRETQYF.